This paragraph covers one T cell receptor (beta chain) sequence. The method was immunoSEQ multiplex PCR; TCRdb's version includes in-frame clones alone and lacks a portion of them. The table lists 200,000 to 250,000 clones, roughly 79% of them singletons, with approximately 7.5% in the top ten. Enrolment of Seattle patients took place during active infection, and they were followed longitudinally. The sample is drawn from a study of blood T cell repertoires in COVID-19. Study at large: Specimens from acute and convalescent COVID-19 originated in the United States, Italy and Spain. T cells, B-cell-depleted T cells, or PBMCs provided the cDNA or gDNA that served as material.

The clonotype was recovered from a woman aged 80 or over with COVID-19, enrolled during active disease. Sequencing was done on a sample of peripheral blood.

The CDR3 DNA reads as TGTGCCAGCAGTTTAGGCCAGATTAACTATGGCTACACCTTC. Translation: CASSLGQINYGYTF. The chain combines TRBV28 with TRBJ1-2, with D unclear. CDR1 MDHEN and CDR2 SYDVKM come from the germline V gene. V shed 2 bases and J shed 1 base, with 8 bases lying between them. The CDR3 spans 14 residues.